The 24 T cell receptor beta chains listed next were all sequenced from one sample in a study of T cell responses to AZD1222 COVID-19 vaccine. Generated by immunoSEQ multiplex PCR, the TCRdb table keeps only in-frame clones and is missing some. The data show under 110,000 clones, around 91% seen once. Specimen: peripheral blood, collected 28 days after the second AZD1222 dose. The receptors shown here come from an adult who received the AZD1222 COVID-19 vaccine.

This chain connects TRBV7-2 to TRBJ1-5; a possible D gene is TRBD1 (5 bases). Trimming left V 7 bases short and J 3 bases short, with 13 bases between. This CDR3 is built from 14 residues. Germline V CDR1 and CDR2: SGHTA, FQGNSA. Here the CDR3 reads CASTPGLSNQPQHF. In DNA, the CDR3 is TGTGCCAGCACCCCGGGGCTTTCCAATCAGCCCCAGCATTTT.

J is TRBJ2-1 and V is TRBV7-3; D is unresolved. The CDR3 contains 15 residues. Trimming left V 4 bases short and J 6 bases short, with 16 bases between. Germline-derived CDR1 and CDR2 are SGHTA and FQGTGA. The CDR3 region has the DNA TGTGCCAGCAGCTCCACGGGTGGGAAGCCCAATGAGCAGTTCTTC. Amino acid sequence: CASSSTGGKPNEQFF.

The rearrangement uses TRBV15 and TRBJ1-1; D is possibly TRBD1 (5 bases). There are 16 residues in the CDR3. Germline lookup yields CDR1 LNHNV and CDR2 YYDKDF (reference sequence). V was trimmed by 3 bases and J by 3 bases, leaving 17 bases between them. The CDR3 DNA follows: TGTGCCACCAGCAGGCGATCCGGGGGAGCATACACTGAAGCTTTCTTT. It codes for CATSRRSGGAYTEAFF.

The chain uses TRBV5-1 and TRBJ2-7; a possible D gene is TRBD1 (8 bases). With 4 bases removed from V and 1 base from J, the gap between germline ends came to 15 bases. This CDR3 spans 15 amino acids. Germline assignment: CDR1 SGHRS and CDR2 YFSETQ. The CDR3 sequence: CASSPGQGGSYEQYF. The CDR3 DNA follows: TGCGCCAGCAGCCCAGGACAGGGAGGGTCCTACGAGCAGTACTTC.

This rearrangement joins TRBV27 to TRBJ1-5; D is ambiguous. CDR1 MNHEY and CDR2 SMNVEV come from the germline V gene (reference sequence). With 6 bases removed from V and 6 bases from J, the gap between germline ends came to 9 bases. The CDR3 spans 12 residues. The CDR3 is CASSLVGQPQHF. As DNA, the CDR3 is TGTGCCAGCAGCCTGGTAGGTCAGCCCCAGCATTTT.

The chain joins TRBV7-2 to TRBJ2-3; the D is unclear. V was cut by 3 bases and J by 4 bases, with 8 bases left in between. This CDR3 has 13 amino acids. Germline lookup yields CDR1 SGHTA and CDR2 FQGNSA. CDR3 DNA sequence: TGTGCCAGCAGCTTCGCTGGGTCAGATACGCAGTATTTT. This translates into CASSFAGSDTQYF. The whole variable domain, filled in from reference TRBV7-2 and TRBJ2-3, reads GAGVSQSPSNKVTEKGKDVELRCDPISGHTALYWYRQSLGQGLEFLIYFQGNSAPDKSGLPSDRFSAERTGGSVSTLTIQRTQQEDSAVYLCASSFAGSDTQYFGPGTRLTVL.

This clone was counted many times. Other DNA sequences in the sample encode the same CDR3. This chain links TRBV15 with TRBJ1-4, with TRBD1 identical over 8 bases. This CDR3 comprises 14 residues. The germline CDR1 and CDR2 sequences are LNHNV and YYDKDF (reference sequence). Trimming took 1 base from V and 8 from J; bases not matched to a gene: 3. CDR3 amino acids: CATSRGQGNEKLFF. In nucleotides, the CDR3 is TGTGCCACCAGCAGAGGACAGGGGAACGAAAAACTGTTTTTT.

The gene calls are TRBV15 and TRBJ2-2; a weak D match, TRBD1 (5 bases). CDR3 length: 15 residues. Deletions cut 1 base from V and 1 base from J, with 7 bases between. The germline V gene encodes CDR1 LNHNV and CDR2 YYDKDF (reference sequence). CDR3 loop: CATSRGGWNTGELFF. Here the CDR3 DNA reads TGTGCCACCAGCAGAGGGGGCTGGAACACCGGGGAGCTGTTTTTT.

The rearrangement uses TRBV5-5 and TRBJ2-7, with 8 positions matching TRBD1. CDR1 is SGHKS, CDR2 YYEKEE, per germline (reference sequence). V lost 3 bases and J lost 4; bases outside the gene matches: 9. This CDR3 has 15 residues. As DNA, the CDR3 is TGTGCCAGCAGCTACAGAGGGACAGGCGGTTACGAGCAGTACTTC. Protein: CASSYRGTGGYEQYF.

The V call is TRBV10-3, the J call TRBJ2-7; TRBD1 matches at 10 bases. The CDR3 is 12 residues long. CDR1 and CDR2 from the germline V gene are ENHRY and SYGVKD. V lost 6 bases, J lost 6 bases, and 2 bases stayed unmatched. CDR3 amino acids: CAIRGTGAEQYF. The CDR3 DNA is TGTGCCATCAGGGGGACAGGGGCCGAGCAGTACTTC.

This chain connects TRBV2 to TRBJ1-6; D is perhaps TRBD1 (5 bases). The CDR3 has 14 amino acids. Trimming took off 3 bases at V and 11 bases at J, with 14 bases between the two ends. Germline CDR1 and CDR2: SNHLY and FYNNEI. CDR3 DNA sequence: TGTGCCAGCAGTGATATGGGGGGTCGGGCACCCCTCCACTTT. Its translation is CASSDMGGRAPLHF.

The chain carries TRBV4-2 and TRBJ1-5; D gene unclear. The CDR3 contains 13 residues. V was pared by 4 bases and J by 2 bases, with 6 bases between. Germline values: CDR1 LGHNA, CDR2 YNFKEQ. The CDR3 sequence: CASSRGRNQPQHF. The CDR3, as DNA: TGTGCCAGCAGCCGTGGGCGCAATCAGCCCCAGCATTTT.

J is TRBJ1-1 and V is TRBV20-1, with D possibly matching TRBD1 (5 bases). V was cut by 6 bases and J by 11 bases, with 13 bases left in between. The CDR3 runs 10 residues. Germline CDR1 and CDR2: DFQATT and SNEGSKA (reference sequence). CDR3 coding DNA: TGCAGTGCCAGGGACTCTGGGGCTTTCTTT. Amino acids: CSARDSGAFF.

This chain connects TRBV7-2 to TRBJ2-5, with 8 bases matching TRBD1. The V and J ends lost 0 bases and 5 bases, in that order; junction bases with no gene match: 8. The CDR3 is 16 residues long. The germline CDR1 and CDR2 sequences are SGHTA and FQGNSA. The CDR3 bases are TGTGCCAGCAGCTTAGCGCGCCAGGGGGCGCGGGAGACCCAGTACTTC. Encoded protein: CASSLARQGARETQYF.

CDR3 loop: CASSLIGITDTQYF. DNA for the CDR3: TGTGCCAGCAGCTTAATTGGGATCACAGATACGCAGTATTTT. This chain joins TRBV7-3 and TRBJ2-3; D remains ambiguous. The CDR3 covers 14 residues. The germline V and J ends were trimmed by 1 base and 2 bases, with 7 bases remaining between them. The germline V gene has CDR1 SGHTA and CDR2 FQGTGA.

The J gene is TRBJ1-5, the V gene TRBV5-1, with TRBD1 matching over 10 bases. The length of the CDR3 is 15 residues. Germline CDR1 reads SGHRS; CDR2 reads YFSETQ. V lost 4 bases to trimming and J lost 7 bases; unmatched junction nucleotides: 8. The CDR3 loop reads CASSPGQGGGQPQHF. CDR3 bases: TGCGCCAGCAGCCCAGGACAGGGGGGAGGACAGCCCCAGCATTTT.

V is TRBV11-2 and J is TRBJ2-7; D remains unclear. The CDR3 covers 13 residues. Germline V gene lookup returns CDR1 SGHAT and CDR2 FQNNGV. V was clipped by 2 bases and J by 4 bases, with 9 bases between them. CDR3 DNA sequence: TGTGCCAGCAGCTTACCCGGACCTTACGAGCAGTACTTC. Translation gives CASSLPGPYEQYF.

The genes are TRBV5-6 and TRBJ2-7; 10 bases are shared with TRBD1. J gave up 1 base and V 4 bases, and 8 bases lay outside the gene matches. Germline V gives CDR1 SGHDT, CDR2 YYEEEE. This CDR3 spans 16 amino acids. The CDR3 region is CASSGTRGQGSYEQYF. The CDR3 DNA reads as TGTGCCAGCAGCGGAACCCGGGGACAGGGGTCCTACGAGCAGTACTTC.

The chain uses TRBV6-2 or TRBV6-3 and TRBJ1-3; D ambiguous. Germline V gene lookup returns CDR1 MNHEY and CDR2 SVGEGT. V was cut by 2 bases and J by 5 bases, with 7 bases left in between. The CDR3 runs to 13 residues. CDR3 amino acids: CASSYASRNTIYF. DNA of the CDR3: TGTGCCAGCAGTTACGCGAGTCGAAACACCATATATTTT.

The V gene is TRBV19, the J gene TRBJ1-6; 7 bases align to TRBD1. Per germline, CDR1 LNHDA and CDR2 SQIVND (reference sequence). V shed 2 bases and J 10 bases; nucleotides not matched to a gene: 14. CDR3 length: 17 residues. The CDR3, as DNA: TGTGCCAGTAGTATACCCCCCCAACCAGGGGGTCTCTCACCCCTCCACTTT. It is translated as CASSIPPQPGGLSPLHF.

This clone was observed a few times. The V gene is TRBV16, the J gene TRBJ1-2, with D unresolved. Germline assignment: CDR1 KGHSY and CDR2 FQNENV. CDR3 length: 14 amino acids. Trimming pared 3 bases from V and 1 base from J, leaving 9 bases between. The CDR3 sequence: CASSHVRDNYGYTF. In nucleotides, the CDR3 is TGTGCCAGCAGCCATGTAAGGGATAACTATGGCTACACCTTC.

This clone was picked up one time. The chain has TRBV3-1 (or the pseudogene TRBV3-2) and TRBJ2-7; D is perhaps TRBD1 or TRBD2 (5 bases each). Looked up from germline, CDR1 is LGHDT and CDR2 is YNNKEL (reference sequence). The CDR3 covers 15 residues. V was trimmed by 0 bases and J by 3 bases, leaving 12 bases between them. CDR3 coding DNA: TGTGCCAGCAGCCAAGAGTGGGACGGAAGCTACGAGCAGTACTTC. This sequence encodes CASSQEWDGSYEQYF.

The V gene is TRBV12-3 or TRBV12-4, the J gene TRBJ1-4; D remains ambiguous. The germline V and J ends were trimmed by 8 bases and 7 bases, with 14 bases remaining between them. The length of the CDR3 is 13 residues. The DNA for the CDR3 is TGTGCCAGCCGGGCGGGGTGGGCTGAAAAACTGTTTTTT. Its translation is CASRAGWAEKLFF.

CDR3 in amino acids: CASSLGQGEVYEQYF. The CDR3, as DNA: TGTGCCAGCAGCTTAGGACAGGGGGAAGTCTACGAGCAGTACTTC. J is TRBJ2-7 and V is TRBV7-9, with 9 bases aligning to TRBD1. The V gene's germline CDR1 is SEHNR and CDR2 FQNEAQ (reference sequence). The CDR3 has 15 residues. With V trimmed by 1 base and J by 3 bases, 4 bases remained unmatched.